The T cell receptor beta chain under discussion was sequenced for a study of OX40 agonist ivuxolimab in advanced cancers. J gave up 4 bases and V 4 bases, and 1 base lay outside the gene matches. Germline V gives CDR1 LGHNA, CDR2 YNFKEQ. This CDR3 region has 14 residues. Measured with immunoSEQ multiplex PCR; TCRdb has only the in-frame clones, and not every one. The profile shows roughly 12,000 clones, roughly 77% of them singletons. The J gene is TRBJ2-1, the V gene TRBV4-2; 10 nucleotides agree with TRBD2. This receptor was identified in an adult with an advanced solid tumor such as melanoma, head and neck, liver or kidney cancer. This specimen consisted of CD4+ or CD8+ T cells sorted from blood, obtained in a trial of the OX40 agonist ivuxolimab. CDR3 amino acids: CASSPSGGYNEQFF. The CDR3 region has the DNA TGTGCCAGCAGCCCTAGCGGGGGATACAATGAGCAGTTCTTC.